The present TCR beta chain was sequenced within a study of vaccination effects on CD4 cells after COVID-19. On the study more broadly: CD4+ T cells specific for antigen were expanded with viral peptide pools by the ViraFEST assay before sequencing. Sampling occurred a median 72 days post second dose, range 14 to 241. General observations from the study: The study got few convalescent patients and did not collect any early post-infection timepoints.

CDR1 is MNHEY, CDR2 SVGAGI, per germline. CDR3 length equals 13 residues. Trimming pared 0 bases from V and 8 bases from J, leaving 10 bases between. As for this clone: Its antigen is undetermined.

Scientists isolated CD4+ T cells after an approximately ten-day culture period ended. Each participant received a vaccine that was either BNT162b2 or mRNA-1273, given as two doses. All vaccine recipients tested negative for nucleocapsid antibodies and had never contracted SARS-CoV-2 infection. Clones were sequenced by immunoSEQ multiplex PCR, and TCRdb holds only the in-frame ones, with some missing. The table records fewer than 75,000 clones, 65% to 80% of them present only once. The chain is built from TRBV6-5 and TRBJ1-2; no clear D. The sample here was CD4+ T cells from PBMCs cultured without peptide, taken after COVID-19 vaccination. The TCR was taken from a human donor who received a COVID-19 vaccine. The CDR3 DNA follows: TGTGCCAGCAGTTACTCGGGAGCGGGGGGCTACACCTTC. Translating it yields CASSYSGAGGYTF.